These 30 T cell receptor beta chains were all obtained from the same sample, sequenced in a study of T cells in Graves' hyperthyroidism and ophthalmopathy. The investigators amplified TCR beta CDR3 regions from RNA transcripts. The HTBI set primed first-round TCR CDR3 RT-PCR. One entry per CDR3 protein, called by TCRdb with MiXCR from the multiplex PCR reads. The table shows hundreds of thousands of distinct CDR3 sequences, with 35% to 45% occurring only once. Sequencing was carried out using blood. The receptor source for this set is a young man with Graves' hyperthyroidism.

The chain recombines TRBV15 with TRBJ1-5, with D hard to call. The CDR3 contains 15 residues. Germline lookup yields CDR1 LNHNV and CDR2 YYDKDF (reference sequence). V was clipped by 2 bases and J by 4 bases, with 12 bases between them. In DNA form, the CDR3 reads TGTGCCACCAGCAGAATGCCCGGGATAAATCAGCCCCAGCATTTT. It yields the protein CATSRMPGINQPQHF.

This clonotype was seen many times. The chain couples TRBV7-2 to TRBJ2-7, with 8 bases aligning to TRBD1. Germline CDR1 is SGHTA and CDR2 is FQGNSA. The CDR3 has 16 residues. V was clipped by 0 bases and J by 0 bases; unmatched bases: 4. In nucleotides, the CDR3 is TGTGCCAGCAGCTTAGCGGGACAGGTGCTCTCCTACGAGCAGTACTTC. This codes for CASSLAGQVLSYEQYF.

V is TRBV7-9 and J is TRBJ2-6; tentative D call: TRBD2 (6 bases). Germline V gene data show CDR1 as SEHNR and CDR2 as FQNEAQ (reference sequence). V shed 8 bases and J shed 10 bases, with 15 bases lying between them. The CDR3 runs to 13 residues. The CDR3 sequence: CASYGPGGNVLTF. The CDR3 DNA sequence: TGTGCCAGCTATGGCCCTGGGGGGAACGTCCTGACTTTC.

Details on this clonotype: A much larger clonotype is one base distant, so this may be a read error. V gene TRBV15 combines with J gene TRBJ2-2; the D is unclear. The CDR3 totals 12 residues. Germline loops: CDR1 LNHNV, CDR2 YYDKDF (reference sequence). V was cut by 4 bases and J by 6 bases, with 6 bases left in between. The CDR3 nucleotides are TGTGCCACCAGCACTTTTCCCGGGGAGCTGTTTTTT. This encodes CATSTFPGELFF.

This clonotype occurred once. No conserved phenylalanine or tryptophan is present at the end of the CDR3, so a read error is the likely explanation. The DNA is omitted, as the CDR3 cannot be located on it reliably, and the CDR3 follows TCRdb's listing. V and J are TRBV7-8 and TRBJ2-5; the D call TRBD1 from the table was never checked on the DNA. The CDR3 numbers 11 amino acids, ends counted. From germline, CDR1 is SGHVS and CDR2 FQNEAQ. The CDR3: CASSLLRDRSY.

This chain connects TRBV12-5 to TRBJ2-2; 9 nucleotides agree with TRBD1. The CDR3 covers 16 residues. CDR1 and CDR2 from the germline V gene are LGHNT and FRNRAP. The V segment lost 5 bases and the J segment 5 bases; nucleotides outside the gene matches: 9. The CDR3 region has the DNA TGTGCTAGTGGTACTCCCGGGACAGGGAGGACCGGGGAGCTGTTTTTT. This codes for CASGTPGTGRTGELFF.

This clonotype was seen many times. This chain uses TRBV7-2 with TRBJ1-1; no clear D. The CDR3 covers 12 residues. Germline V gives CDR1 SGHTA, CDR2 FQGNSA. V dropped 0 bases and J dropped 11 bases, with 10 bases sitting between them. CDR3 sequence reads: CASSLASPGAFF. Here the CDR3 DNA reads TGTGCCAGCAGCTTAGCGTCTCCGGGGGCTTTCTTT. The full variable domain, in which reference TRBV7-2 and TRBJ1-1 provide the parts outside the CDR3, is GAGVSQSPSNKVTEKGKDVELRCDPISGHTALYWYRQSLGQGLEFLIYFQGNSAPDKSGLPSDRFSAERTGGSVSTLTIQRTQQEDSAVYLCASSLASPGAFFGQGTRLTVV.

This clonotype has just a few counts. This chain connects TRBV20-1 to TRBJ2-7; D possibly corresponds to TRBD2 (6 bases). Trimming removed 3 bases from V and 3 bases from J, with 15 bases in between. Germline V gene data show CDR1 as DFQATT and CDR2 as SNEGSKA (reference sequence). The CDR3 runs to 14 residues. The CDR3 sequence: CSARVWSGGYEQYF. CDR3 bases: TGCAGTGCTAGGGTATGGTCCGGGGGCTACGAGCAGTACTTC.

This clonotype was seen repeatedly, ten times or more. In nucleotides, the CDR3 is TGTGCCAGCAGCCGCGGGGGCTTTGGGGCCAACGTCCTGACTTTC. Amino acids: CASSRGGFGANVLTF. This chain connects TRBV7-9 to TRBJ2-6; weak D call: TRBD2 (7 bases). Germline V lookup: CDR1 SEHNR, CDR2 FQNEAQ (reference sequence). The CDR3 length is 15 residues. V shed 5 bases and J shed 3 bases, with 11 bases lying between them.

This clonotype was recorded at least ten times. The genes are TRBV15 and TRBJ2-7, with TRBD2 matching 11 bases. There are 14 residues in the CDR3. With V trimmed by 6 bases and J by 4 bases, 5 bases remained unmatched. CDR1 LNHNV and CDR2 YYDKDF come from the germline V gene (reference sequence). The CDR3 DNA sequence: TGTGCCACCAGTCTCAGGACTAGCGGGTACGAGCAGTACTTC. It specifies CATSLRTSGYEQYF.

In its sample, this clonotype was seen many times. In DNA, the CDR3 is TGTGCCAGCAGCGTAGTTACCGGGGAGCTGTTTTTT. This translates into CASSVVTGELFF. The chain joins TRBV9 to TRBJ2-2; D is unresolved. In germline, CDR1 is SGDLS, CDR2 YYNGEE. This CDR3 is 12 amino acids long. Trimming removed 0 bases from V and 5 bases from J, with 2 bases in between.

To note about this clonotype: Compared with germline, one end of the junction differs, possibly owing to a read error. The chain links TRBV9 to TRBJ1-3; D not resolved. The CDR3 covers 12 residues. Per germline, CDR1 SGDLS and CDR2 YYNGEE. CDR3 in amino acids: CASSATVNTEAF. The DNA for the CDR3 is TGTGCCAGCAGCGCGACGGTTAACACTGAAGCTTTT.

The rearrangement uses TRBV7-3 and TRBJ2-2, with D uncertain. This CDR3 spans 15 amino acids. In germline, CDR1 is SGHTA, CDR2 FQGTGA. With 1 base removed from V and 2 bases from J, the gap between germline ends came to 8 bases. CDR3 protein: CASSLMGLNTGELFF. In DNA form, the CDR3 reads TGTGCCAGCAGCTTAATGGGTCTTAACACCGGGGAGCTGTTTTTT.

In regard to this clonotype: A read error may explain this, as a much larger clone is one base away. Because the CDR3 is missing its conserved closing phenylalanine or tryptophan, this is likely a read error. The CDR3 is CASPRELFS. The CDR3 nucleotides read TGTGCCAGCCCGAGGGAGCTGTTTTCT. The chain links TRBV7-2 to TRBJ2-2; D call uncertain. Deletions cut 8 bases from V and 9 bases from J, with 4 bases between. Germline-derived CDR1 and CDR2 are SGHTA and FQGNSA. There are 9 residues in the CDR3.

This clonotype was counted many times. This chain connects TRBV11-1 to TRBJ1-2, with a weak D call TRBD1 (5 bases). This CDR3 is built from 14 residues. Trimming stripped 4 bases from V and 0 bases from J, with 9 bases between. Germline V gives CDR1 SGHAT, CDR2 FQDESV (reference sequence). The CDR3 reads CASSSSGANYGYTF. In nucleotides, the CDR3 is TGTGCCAGCAGCTCATCGGGGGCTAACTATGGCTACACCTTC. Together with reference TRBV11-1 and TRBJ1-2, the CDR3 gives the full variable domain: EAEVAQSPRYKITEKSQAVAFWCDPISGHATLYWYRQILGQGPELLVQFQDESVVDDSQLPKDRFSAERLKGVDSTLKIQPAELGDSAMYLCASSSSGANYGYTFGSGTRLTVV.

There are a few counts of this clonotype. The chain joins TRBV29-1 to TRBJ1-2, with TRBD1 as a possible D gene (5 bases). Per the germline V gene, CDR1 is SQVTM and CDR2 is ANQGSEA. This CDR3 is built from 13 residues. V lost 6 bases, J lost 1 base, and 12 bases lay in between. Written as DNA, the CDR3 is TGCAGCGTCTGGATAGGGGATAACTATGGCTACACCTTC. It encodes CSVWIGDNYGYTF.

The chain couples TRBV10-3 to TRBJ1-1; no firm D call. With 9 bases removed from V and 5 bases from J, the gap between germline ends came to 19 bases. Germline lookup yields CDR1 ENHRY and CDR2 SYGVKD. The CDR3 has 14 residues. The CDR3 sequence is CAILARAPRTEAFF. In DNA, the CDR3 is TGTGCCATTCTCGCCCGGGCCCCGAGGACTGAAGCTTTCTTT.

This clonotype has a count of ten or more. This sequence joins TRBV7-9 and TRBJ2-7; 8 bases are shared with TRBD1. This CDR3 has 13 amino acids. With V trimmed by 7 bases and J by 3 bases, 5 bases remained unmatched. Germline lookup yields CDR1 SEHNR and CDR2 FQNEAQ (reference sequence). The CDR3 nucleotides read TGTGCCAGCAATCAGGGGGCAGACTACGAGCAGTACTTC. This gives the protein CASNQGADYEQYF.

This clonotype was counted a few times. The CDR3: CSASPLLGYYEQYF. DNA of the CDR3: TGCAGTGCTTCCCCCCTGCTAGGGTACTACGAGCAGTACTTC. V gene TRBV20-1 combines with J gene TRBJ2-7; no clear D. The CDR3 has 14 amino acids. CDR1 and CDR2 from the germline V gene are DFQATT and SNEGSKA (reference sequence). V lost 5 bases, J lost 3 bases, and 17 bases lay in between.

V gene TRBV6-5 combines with J gene TRBJ1-1; D is uncertain. V lost 2 bases to trimming and J lost 1 base, with 11 bases between them. There are 15 residues in the CDR3. The germline V gene has CDR1 MNHEY and CDR2 SVGAGI. The CDR3 DNA reads as TGTGCCAGCAGTTACACCCTTGACTGGAACACTGAAGCTTTCTTT. Amino acids: CASSYTLDWNTEAFF.

The rearrangement uses TRBV9 and TRBJ1-1, with D perhaps TRBD1 (6 bases). Germline V gives CDR1 SGDLS, CDR2 YYNGEE. Between the trimmed V and J ends, which lost 3 bases and 4 bases, there was a span of 16 bases. This CDR3 comprises 15 residues. For the CDR3, the DNA is TGTGCCAGCAGCGGAGGGGGGGATGGTGGCACTGAAGCTTTCTTT. It translates to CASSGGGDGGTEAFF.

The chain combines TRBV20-1 with TRBJ2-2, with TRBD1 as a possible D gene (6 bases). The CDR3 runs 14 residues. CDR1 is DFQATT, CDR2 SNEGSKA, per germline (reference sequence). Trimming removed 6 bases from V and 5 bases from J, with 16 bases in between. The CDR3 nucleotides are TGCAGTGCAAAGATAAGGACAGCTACCGGGGAGCTGTTTTTT. Translated, it gives CSAKIRTATGELFF.

Concerning this clonotype: A clone one base away is much larger, so this may be a read error. As DNA, the CDR3 is TGTGCCAGCAGCTCGATTCGGGCAGGGCGGGAAAAACTGCTTTTT. Translating it yields CASSSIRAGREKLLF. The chain links TRBV7-9 to TRBJ1-4, with D perhaps TRBD1 (5 bases). CDR1 and CDR2 from the germline V gene are SEHNR and FQNEAQ (reference sequence). This CDR3 is built from 15 residues.

This clonotype was seen more than once but under ten times. The CDR3 region is CASDLSYNSPLHF. The CDR3 DNA sequence: TGTGCCAGCGACCTTTCCTATAATTCACCCCTCCACTTT. The chain carries TRBV2 and TRBJ1-6; D gene unclear. Germline CDR1 and CDR2: SNHLY and FYNNEI. Between the trimmed V and J ends, which lost 8 bases and 1 base, there was a span of 6 bases. CDR3 size: 13 residues.

V is TRBV6-1 and J is TRBJ2-5; D is tentatively TRBD1 or TRBD2 (7 bases each). In germline, CDR1 is MNHNS, CDR2 SASEGT. CDR3 length: 16 residues. The V end lost 5 bases, the J end lost 4 bases, and 20 bases lay between the germline ends. The CDR3 protein is CASSYGPGGGGETQYF. The DNA for the CDR3 is TGTGCCAGCAGTTACGGCCCAGGGGGAGGGGGAGAGACCCAGTACTTC.

With regard to this clonotype: This clone may be a read error of a much larger clone one base away. The conserved phenylalanine or tryptophan normally closing the CDR3 is absent here, so this likely arose from a read error. J is TRBJ1-2 and V is TRBV7-2; possibly TRBD1 for D (6 bases). Germline V CDR1 and CDR2: SGHTA, FQGNSA. The CDR3 is made up of 15 amino acids. With 5 bases removed from V and 4 bases from J, the gap between germline ends came to 17 bases. For the CDR3, the DNA is TGTGCCAGCAGCGGGTCGGGGGGCGAGGGCTATGGCTACACCCTC. Translating gives CASSGSGGEGYGYTL.

The chain couples TRBV5-6 to TRBJ1-1; 8 bases align to TRBD1. Germline V gene lookup returns CDR1 SGHDT and CDR2 YYEEEE. The CDR3 length is 14 residues. V dropped 8 bases and J dropped 5; count of bases not matched to a gene: 11. CDR3 region: CARHARDRQTEAFF. CDR3 sequence (DNA): TGTGCCAGACATGCCAGGGACAGGCAAACTGAAGCTTTCTTT.

This clonotype was seen once. V gene TRBV7-8 combines with J gene TRBJ2-7; 8 bases are shared with TRBD2. Germline V lookup: CDR1 SGHVS, CDR2 FQNEAQ. The CDR3 is 15 amino acids. Trimming took 5 bases from V and 3 from J; bases not matched to a gene: 9. The CDR3: CASSRAASGYYEQYF. CDR3 nucleotides: TGTGCCAGCAGCCGGGCGGCTAGCGGGTACTACGAGCAGTACTTC.

J is TRBJ2-7 and V is TRBV7-2, with D tentatively TRBD1 or TRBD2 (5 bases each). Trimming removed 5 bases from V and 3 bases from J, with 14 bases in between. The CDR3 has 14 residues. Per germline, CDR1 SGHTA and CDR2 FQGNSA. The CDR3 DNA follows: TGTGCCAGCAGCACCACCGGGACGGACTACGAGCAGTACTTC. It translates to CASSTTGTDYEQYF.

At least ten counts were recorded for this clonotype. The rearrangement links TRBV9 to TRBJ1-5; D unresolved. The germline gives CDR1 SGDLS, CDR2 YYNGEE. Trimming took off 5 bases at V and 11 bases at J, with 14 bases between the two ends. The CDR3 covers 12 residues. The CDR3 spells CASSNDGRAQHF. The CDR3 nucleotides read TGTGCCAGCAGTAATGATGGGAGGGCCCAGCATTTT.